The 21 T cell receptor beta chains given below trace back to one sample, sequenced in a study of T cell responses to AZD1222 COVID-19 vaccine. Measured with immunoSEQ multiplex PCR; TCRdb has only the in-frame clones, and not every one. This table holds about 92,000 clones, roughly nine tenths found once. This material consisted of peripheral blood, taken on day 0 of AZD1222 vaccination. The source is an adult in good health.

This chain joins TRBV4-2 and TRBJ2-3; D might be TRBD2 (5 bases). The CDR3 is 12 amino acids. In germline, CDR1 is LGHNA, CDR2 YNFKEQ. Trimming stripped 0 bases from V and 13 bases from J, with 11 bases between. This chain's CDR3 is CASSQDEGVEYF. The CDR3 nucleotides are TGTGCCAGCAGCCAAGATGAGGGAGTGGAGTATTTT.

This chain connects TRBV27 to TRBJ2-7; a weak D match, TRBD1 (6 bases). The CDR3 has 15 amino acids. The germline V and J ends were trimmed by 5 bases and 0 bases, with 14 bases remaining between them. Germline V gene lookup returns CDR1 MNHEY and CDR2 SMNVEV (reference sequence). Here the CDR3 reads CASSTGLGASYEQYF. The CDR3 DNA sequence: TGTGCCAGCAGTACCGGACTGGGGGCCTCCTACGAGCAGTACTTC.

The gene calls are TRBV15 and TRBJ2-7; D not certain. V was clipped by 5 bases and J by 4 bases, with 12 bases between them. The germline V gene encodes CDR1 LNHNV and CDR2 YYDKDF (reference sequence). The CDR3 has 13 residues. CDR3 sequence reads: CATSPRTVYEQYF. The CDR3 DNA reads as TGTGCCACCAGCCCTCGGACGGTTTACGAGCAGTACTTC. Full variable domain (rest looked up from reference TRBV15 and TRBJ2-7): DAMVIQNPRYQVTQFGKPVTLSCSQTLNHNVMYWYQQKSSQAPKLLFHYYDKDFNNEADTPDNFQSRRPNTSFCFLDIRSPGLGDTAMYLCATSPRTVYEQYFGPGTRLTVT.

The chain recombines TRBV4-3 with TRBJ2-7; 7 nucleotides align to TRBD1. Germline V lookup: CDR1 LGHNA, CDR2 YSLEER. Unmatched junction bases numbered 6, after V lost 1 base and J lost 3 bases. The CDR3 is made up of 15 amino acids. As DNA, the CDR3 is TGCGCCAGCAGCCAAGGTCAGGCAGGGGGCTACGAGCAGTACTTC. Translating it yields CASSQGQAGGYEQYF.

CDR3 nucleotide sequence: TGTGCCAGCATGGGACAGGGATCCAATCAGCCCCAGCATTTT. Translation: CASMGQGSNQPQHF. The rearrangement joins TRBV2 to TRBJ1-5; 9 bases align to TRBD1. The CDR3 consists of 14 residues. Germline V CDR1 and CDR2: SNHLY, FYNNEI. V lost 7 bases to trimming and J lost 3 bases; unmatched junction nucleotides: 4.

This chain joins TRBV7-2 and TRBJ2-5; D tentatively reads TRBD1 or TRBD2 (5 bases each). The V gene's germline CDR1 is SGHTA and CDR2 FQGNSA. The V gene lost 4 bases and the J gene lost 5 bases, with 14 bases spanning the gap. The CDR3 totals 14 residues. DNA for the CDR3: TGTGCCAGCAGCTACCTTACGGGGCGGGAGACCCAGTACTTC. Protein sequence: CASSYLTGRETQYF.

This chain links TRBV25-1 with TRBJ1-2, with TRBD1 as a possible D gene (6 bases). CDR1 is MGHDK and CDR2 is SYGVNS in the germline V gene. V shed 4 bases and J shed 8 bases, with 17 bases lying between them. The CDR3 contains 14 residues. The CDR3 nucleotides are TGTGCCAGCAGTGCAACAGGGATCGCGCGGGGCTACACCTTC. Protein: CASSATGIARGYTF.

This clone was seen just once. This chain connects TRBV28 to TRBJ2-7; D might be TRBD1 (5 bases). The V gene's germline CDR1 is MDHEN and CDR2 SYDVKM. The CDR3 sequence is 14 residues long. Trimming left V 7 bases short and J 0 bases short, with 13 bases between. The CDR3 DNA reads TGTGCCAGCACTTCGGCAGGGTTCTCCTACGAGCAGTACTTC. Residues: CASTSAGFSYEQYF. Full variable domain (outside the CDR3, taken from reference TRBV28 and TRBJ2-7): DVKVTQSSRYLVKRTGEKVFLECVQDMDHENMFWYRQDPGLGLRLIYFSYDVKMKEKGDIPEGYSVSREKKERFSLILESASTNQTSMYLCASTSAGFSYEQYFGPGTRLTVT.

The rearrangement links TRBV19 to TRBJ2-1, with 12 bases that match TRBD2. V shed 4 bases, J shed 5 bases, and the junction held 12 bases outside the gene matches. The CDR3 runs to 18 residues. The V gene's germline CDR1 is LNHDA and CDR2 SQIVND (reference sequence). CDR3 sequence (DNA): TGTGCCAGTAGTAGACGGCTAGCGGGAGGGGTGCCTCACAATGAGCAGTTCTTC. Translation gives CASSRRLAGGVPHNEQFF.

In this sample, this clone turned up once. The J gene is TRBJ2-3, the V gene TRBV5-4; D perhaps matches TRBD2 (5 bases). This CDR3 has 13 amino acids. V lost 2 bases and J lost 2, with 6 bases in between. Germline CDR1 and CDR2: SGHNT and YYREEE (reference sequence). CDR3 protein: CASSFRDTDTQYF. CDR3 nucleotides: TGTGCCAGCAGCTTCCGGGACACAGATACGCAGTATTTT.

The rearrangement links TRBV6-2 or TRBV6-3 to TRBJ1-3, with D possibly TRBD1 on 5 matching bases. Per germline, CDR1 MNHEY and CDR2 SVGEGT. This CDR3 contains 18 residues. The V end lost 0 bases, the J end lost 1 base, and 16 bases lay between the germline ends. Here the CDR3 DNA reads TGTGCCAGCAGTTACTCGGTCGGACTTTGGGGGTCTGGAAACACCATATATTTT. It specifies CASSYSVGLWGSGNTIYF.

V usage is TRBV6-5 and J usage is TRBJ1-2; unclear D gene. The V and J ends lost 0 bases and 0 bases respectively, with 8 bases between them. From germline, CDR1 is MNHEY and CDR2 SVGAGI. The CDR3 consists of 15 residues. Here the CDR3 DNA reads TGTGCCAGCAGTTACTCGACCTTAGCTAACTATGGCTACACCTTC. Encoded protein: CASSYSTLANYGYTF.

The chain links TRBV6-5 to TRBJ2-3; TRBD2 aligns across 12 bases. J was trimmed by 4 bases and V by 4 bases; bases with no gene match: 3. Germline V gene lookup returns CDR1 MNHEY and CDR2 SVGAGI. The length of the CDR3 is 15 residues. CDR3 sequence: CASSWTSGIADTQYF. The DNA for the CDR3 is TGTGCCAGCAGTTGGACTAGCGGGATCGCAGATACGCAGTATTTT.

CDR3 protein: CASRPAGEGNQPQHF. The CDR3 bases are TGTGCCAGCAGACCCGCAGGGGAAGGGAATCAGCCCCAGCATTTT. The rearrangement uses TRBV27 and TRBJ1-5; possibly TRBD1 for D (6 bases). The CDR3 sequence is 15 residues long. Trimming stripped 6 bases from V and 4 bases from J, with 16 bases between. Looked up from germline, CDR1 is MNHEY and CDR2 is SMNVEV (reference sequence).

This clone is a singleton in its sample. The V call is TRBV15, the J call TRBJ2-7, with 9 bases fitting TRBD2. Germline-derived CDR1 and CDR2 are LNHNV and YYDKDF (reference sequence). This CDR3 has 15 residues. Unmatched junction bases numbered 8, after V lost 5 bases and J lost 3 bases. In DNA form, the CDR3 reads TGTGCCACCAGCGCCCACGGTAGCGGGAGCTACGAGCAGTACTTC. Translation: CATSAHGSGSYEQYF.

This sequence joins TRBV5-1 and TRBJ1-4; D unresolved. V lost 0 bases, J lost 8 bases, and 11 bases lay in between. The germline gives CDR1 SGHRS, CDR2 YFSETQ. This CDR3 is built from 14 residues. CDR3 region: CASSLALGVEKLFF. CDR3 DNA: TGCGCCAGCAGCTTGGCTCTGGGAGTAGAAAAACTGTTTTTT.

The V gene is TRBV28, the J gene TRBJ1-6; the D gene is possibly TRBD1 (5 bases). Germline V CDR1 and CDR2: MDHEN, SYDVKM. This CDR3 spans 18 amino acids. Trimming pared 3 bases from V and 0 bases from J, leaving 15 bases between. Here the CDR3 reads CASSLGDPTSSYNSPLHF. The CDR3 bases are TGTGCCAGCAGTTTGGGGGACCCCACGAGCTCCTATAATTCACCCCTCCACTTT.

CDR3 sequence reads: CATSRAGGEGYTF. The CDR3 region has the DNA TGTGCCACCAGCAGAGCGGGGGGCGAAGGCTACACCTTC. The V and J genes are TRBV15 and TRBJ1-2; tentatively, D is TRBD1 (6 bases). Germline CDR1 reads LNHNV; CDR2 reads YYDKDF (reference sequence). The CDR3 covers 13 residues. V lost 1 base, J lost 8 bases, and 11 bases lay in between.

V is TRBV7-9 and J is TRBJ2-5; maybe TRBD1 (6 bases). V lost 7 bases and J lost 7, with 16 bases in between. CDR3 length: 13 residues. The germline gives CDR1 SEHNR, CDR2 FQNEAQ (reference sequence). As DNA, the CDR3 is TGTGCCAGCACCCTGGGGGCGCTTGGGACCCAGTACTTC. Amino acid sequence: CASTLGALGTQYF.

This chain joins TRBV6-5 and TRBJ2-7; 8 nucleotides match TRBD2. The CDR3 has 14 amino acids. The germline CDR1 and CDR2 sequences are MNHEY and SVGAGI. With V trimmed by 8 bases and J by 0 bases, 6 bases remained unmatched. As DNA, the CDR3 is TGTGCCAGCTCTGTTGGGACTAGCTCCTACGAGCAGTACTTC. It translates to CASSVGTSSYEQYF.

The chain links TRBV6-5 to TRBJ1-6, with D possibly matching TRBD1 (5 bases). Trimming took 8 bases from V and 5 from J, leaving 13 bases between them. CDR3 length: 14 residues. The germline V gene encodes CDR1 MNHEY and CDR2 SVGAGI. The CDR3 loop reads CASRGGPNNSPLHF. In nucleotides, the CDR3 is TGTGCCAGCCGGGGGGGACCAAATAATTCACCCCTCCACTTT.